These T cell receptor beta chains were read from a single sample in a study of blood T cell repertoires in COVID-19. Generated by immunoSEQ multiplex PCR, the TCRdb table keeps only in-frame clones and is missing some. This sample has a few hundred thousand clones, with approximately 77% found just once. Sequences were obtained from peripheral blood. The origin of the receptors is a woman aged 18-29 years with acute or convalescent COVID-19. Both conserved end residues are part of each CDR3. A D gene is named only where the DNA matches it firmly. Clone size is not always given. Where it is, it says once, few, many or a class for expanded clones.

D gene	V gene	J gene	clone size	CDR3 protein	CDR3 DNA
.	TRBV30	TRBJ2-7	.	CAWTYSGSRYEQYF	TGTGCCTGGACCTACTCCGGGAGTCGCTACGAGCAGTACTTC
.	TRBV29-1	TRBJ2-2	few	CSVESSRTGELFF	TGCAGCGTTGAGTCTAGCCGGACCGGGGAGCTGTTTTTT
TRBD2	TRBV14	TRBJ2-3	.	CASSQITSGSTDTQYF	TGTGCCAGCAGCCAAATTACTAGCGGCAGCACAGATACGCAGTATTTT
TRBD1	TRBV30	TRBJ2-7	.	CAWSLGQFYEQYF	TGTGCCTGGAGCCTGGGACAGTTCTACGAGCAGTACTTC
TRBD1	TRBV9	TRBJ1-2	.	CASSVGLQQGANYGYTF	TGTGCCAGCAGCGTAGGACTACAACAGGGGGCTAACTATGGCTACACCTTC
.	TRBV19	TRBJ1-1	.	CASSTQGNTEAFF	TGTGCCAGTAGCACCCAGGGGAACACTGAAGCTTTCTTT
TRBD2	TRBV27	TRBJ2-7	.	CASSPTSGGPYEQYF	TGTGCCAGCAGTCCGACTAGCGGAGGGCCCTACGAGCAGTACTTC
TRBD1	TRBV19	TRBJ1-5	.	CASSSLGQYSNQPQHF	TGTGCCAGTAGTTCCTTGGGACAGTATAGCAATCAGCCCCAGCATTTT
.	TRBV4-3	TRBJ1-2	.	CASSQGPGYGYTF	TGCGCCAGCAGCCAAGGCCCAGGCTATGGCTACACCTTC
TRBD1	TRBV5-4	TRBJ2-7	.	CASSPGTGVYEQYF	TGTGCCAGCAGCCCCGGGACAGGAGTTTACGAGCAGTACTTC
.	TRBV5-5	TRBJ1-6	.	CASSHGTIRNSPLHF	TGTGCCAGCAGCCATGGGACTATCCGTAATTCACCCCTCCACTTT
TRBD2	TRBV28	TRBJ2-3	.	CASSLAGDGTDTQYF	TGTGCCAGCAGTTTAGCGGGAGACGGCACAGATACGCAGTATTTT
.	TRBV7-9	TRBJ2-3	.	CASSPRGGQPYTQYF	TGTGCCAGCAGCCCGCGAGGAGGACAGCCTTATACGCAGTATTTT
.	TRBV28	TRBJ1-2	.	CASSLGVSYGYTF	TGTGCCAGCAGTTTAGGAGTCAGCTATGGCTACACCTTC
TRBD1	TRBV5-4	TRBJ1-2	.	CASRNKDRDYGYTF	TGTGCCAGCCGTAATAAGGACAGGGACTATGGCTACACCTTC
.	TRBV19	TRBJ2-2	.	CASSIVDINTGELFF	TGTGCCAGTAGTATAGTTGACATAAACACCGGGGAGCTGTTTTTT
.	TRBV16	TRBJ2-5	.	CASSLATNQETQYF	TGTGCCAGCAGCCTAGCGACAAACCAAGAGACCCAGTACTTC
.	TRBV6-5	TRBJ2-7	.	CASSSNGVVHEQYF	TGTGCCAGCAGTTCAAACGGGGTAGTCCACGAGCAGTACTTC
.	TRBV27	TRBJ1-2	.	CASNPSLGASYGYTF	TGTGCCAGCAACCCCTCTCTGGGGGCTAGCTATGGCTACACCTTC
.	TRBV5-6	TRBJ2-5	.	CASSFPAGYWETQYF	TGTGCCAGCAGCTTCCCCGCAGGTTACTGGGAGACCCAGTACTTC
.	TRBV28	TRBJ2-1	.	CASSLLAAGQRNREGSYNEQFF	TGTGCCAGCAGTTTATTGGCCGCGGGACAGAGAAACCGGGAGGGCTCCTACAATGAGCAGTTCTTC
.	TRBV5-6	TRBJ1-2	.	CASSPGHNFNHGYGYTF	TGTGCCAGCAGCCCTGGACATAACTTCAATCATGGCTATGGCTACACCTTC
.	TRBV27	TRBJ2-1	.	CASSFRGRGDYNEQFF	TGTGCCAGCAGTTTTAGGGGCAGGGGAGACTACAATGAGCAGTTCTTC
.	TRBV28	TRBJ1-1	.	CATRPLGLNTEAFF	TGTGCCACCAGACCCTTGGGACTTAACACTGAAGCTTTCTTT
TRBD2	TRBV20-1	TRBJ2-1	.	CSASDGRGGDNEQFF	TGCAGTGCTAGTGACGGGAGGGGCGGGGACAATGAGCAGTTCTTC
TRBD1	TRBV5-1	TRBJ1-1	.	CASSLTGVNTEAFF	TGCGCCAGCAGCTTGACAGGGGTGAACACTGAAGCTTTCTTT
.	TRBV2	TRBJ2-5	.	CASSESQVQETQYF	TGTGCCAGCAGTGAAAGCCAGGTCCAAGAGACCCAGTACTTC